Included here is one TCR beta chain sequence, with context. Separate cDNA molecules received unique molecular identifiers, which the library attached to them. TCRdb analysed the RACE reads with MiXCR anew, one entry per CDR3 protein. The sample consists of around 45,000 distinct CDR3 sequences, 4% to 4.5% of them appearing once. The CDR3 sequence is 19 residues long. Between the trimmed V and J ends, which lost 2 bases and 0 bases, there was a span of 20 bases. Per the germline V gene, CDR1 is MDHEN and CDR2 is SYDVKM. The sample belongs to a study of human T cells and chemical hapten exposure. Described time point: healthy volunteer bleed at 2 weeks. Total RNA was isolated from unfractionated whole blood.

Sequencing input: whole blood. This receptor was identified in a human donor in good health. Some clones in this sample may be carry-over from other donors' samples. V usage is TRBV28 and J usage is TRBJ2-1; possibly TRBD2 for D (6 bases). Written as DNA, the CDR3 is TGTGCCAGCAGTTTAGGAGGGCCCGGGCTATTAAGCTCCTACAATGAGCAGTTCTTC. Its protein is CASSLGGPGLLSSYNEQFF.